One and the same sample provided the 14 T cell receptor beta chains below, sequenced in a study of blood T cell repertoires in COVID-19. The method was immunoSEQ multiplex PCR; TCRdb's version includes in-frame clones alone and lacks a portion of them. The sample shows just over 300,000 clones, about nine tenths of them seen only once. Source material: PBMCs or T cells enriched from blood (not recorded which). The receptors here all came from a man aged 30-40 years who had recovered from COVID-19.

J is TRBJ2-1 and V is TRBV28, with TRBD2 matching 12 bases. CDR3 length equals 17 residues. In germline, CDR1 is MDHEN, CDR2 SYDVKM. Trimming cost V 5 bases and J 5 bases; bases outside gene matches: 10. This CDR3 is CASSPLFASGGDNEQFF. CDR3 coding DNA: TGTGCCAGCAGTCCCCTGTTCGCTAGCGGGGGGGACAATGAGCAGTTCTTC.

V and J are TRBV6-5 and TRBJ2-7, with 8 bases that match TRBD2. Per germline, CDR1 MNHEY and CDR2 SVGAGI. The CDR3 extends over 14 amino acids. V shed 6 bases, J shed 0 bases, and the junction held 4 bases outside the gene matches. The CDR3 protein is CASRGLASSYEQYF. CDR3 nucleotides: TGTGCCAGCAGAGGACTAGCCTCCTCCTACGAGCAGTACTTC.

This sequence joins TRBV19 and TRBJ2-3; no clear D. The ends were cut back, 10 bases at V and 2 bases at J, with 13 bases in the middle. CDR1 is LNHDA and CDR2 is SQIVND in the germline V gene (reference sequence). The CDR3 covers 13 residues. The CDR3 nucleotides read TGTGCCACCCGATTGGGCTCCACAGATACGCAGTATTTT. This encodes CATRLGSTDTQYF.

This clone has more than one count but fewer than ten. This chain joins TRBV10-1 and TRBJ2-1; D is possibly TRBD2 (6 bases). The germline V gene encodes CDR1 WNHNN and CDR2 SYGVQD (reference sequence). The germline V and J ends were trimmed by 9 bases and 4 bases, with 22 bases remaining between them. This CDR3 is 16 amino acids long. DNA for the CDR3: TGCGCCAGAAACCCTAGCGCACTACAATCTTACAATGAGCAGTTCTTC. It codes for CARNPSALQSYNEQFF.

A word on this clone: The same CDR3 also results from other DNA sequences found in this sample. J is TRBJ1-1 and V is TRBV19; D is perhaps TRBD1 (5 bases). This CDR3 is 14 amino acids long. Germline V lookup: CDR1 LNHDA, CDR2 SQIVND (reference sequence). Trimming left V 3 bases short and J 0 bases short, with 8 bases between. CDR3 coding DNA: TGTGCCAGTAGTATCGGCAGGGTGAACACTGAAGCTTTCTTT. Translation: CASSIGRVNTEAFF.

The CDR3 region has the DNA TGTGCCTGCGAGGACAGGGGGGTTGCTAATGAAAAACTGTTTTTT. Encoded protein: CACEDRGVANEKLFF. This chain connects TRBV30 to TRBJ1-4, with 10 bases matching TRBD1. CDR1 and CDR2 (germline): GTSNPN, SVGIG (reference sequence). This CDR3 region has 15 residues. With 6 bases clipped from V and 3 bases from J, the junction kept 7 bases outside the gene matches.

The chain links TRBV6-1 to TRBJ2-5, with D uncertain. The CDR3 covers 16 residues. Germline loops: CDR1 MNHNS, CDR2 SASEGT. V was pared by 2 bases and J by 5 bases, with 18 bases between. The CDR3 reads CASSELVRRKVETQYF. In DNA form, the CDR3 reads TGTGCCAGCAGTGAATTGGTACGGAGAAAGGTTGAGACCCAGTACTTC.

This rearrangement joins TRBV18 to TRBJ2-5, with TRBD2 as a possible D gene (5 bases). This CDR3 is built from 14 residues. The ends were cut back, 2 bases at V and 7 bases at J, with 14 bases in the middle. Looked up from germline, CDR1 is KGHSH and CDR2 is LQKENI. CDR3 sequence reads: CASSPSSDRGTQYF. CDR3 coding DNA: TGTGCCAGCTCACCATCATCGGATCGGGGGACCCAGTACTTC.

This rearrangement joins TRBV29-1 to TRBJ2-7; 12 nucleotides match TRBD2. The V and J ends lost 4 bases and 2 bases, in that order; junction bases with no gene match: 3. Germline V CDR1 and CDR2: SQVTM, ANQGSEA. This CDR3 contains 14 residues. The CDR3 loop is CSVALAGGPYEQYF. CDR3 DNA sequence: TGCAGCGTTGCACTAGCGGGAGGCCCCTACGAGCAGTACTTC.

The chain carries TRBV16 and TRBJ2-7, with 9 bases matching TRBD1. The CDR3 has 13 residues. The junction had 4 bases not matched to a gene; V was cut back by 4 bases and J by 6 bases. Germline CDR1 and CDR2: KGHSY and FQNENV. The CDR3 loop reads CASSRLQGAEQYF. The DNA for the CDR3 is TGTGCCAGCAGCCGCCTACAGGGGGCCGAGCAGTACTTC.

CDR3 nucleotide sequence: TGTGCCAGCAGCTTAAACCCGGCGACTAGGGATGAGCAGTTCTTC. Its translation: CASSLNPATRDEQFF. V and J are TRBV7-6 and TRBJ2-1; possible D gene TRBD2, 6 bases. Trimming took off 2 bases at V and 8 bases at J, with 16 bases between the two ends. The CDR3 sequence is 15 residues long. Germline V gene sequence: CDR1 SGHVS, CDR2 FNYEAQ.

This chain connects TRBV5-1 to TRBJ2-7, with 8 positions matching TRBD1. Germline loops: CDR1 SGHRS, CDR2 YFSETQ. The CDR3 runs to 14 residues. The J segment lost 6 bases and the V segment lost 4 bases, leaving 9 bases of the junction unmatched. The CDR3 sequence is CASSLTLTGGEQYF. The CDR3 DNA reads as TGCGCCAGCAGCCTAACCCTAACAGGGGGCGAGCAGTACTTC.

This chain links TRBV7-9 with TRBJ1-1; no definite D call. Germline V lookup: CDR1 SEHNR, CDR2 FQNEAQ (reference sequence). Trimming left V 5 bases short and J 0 bases short, with 13 bases between. The CDR3 contains 15 residues. The CDR3 bases are TGTGCCAGCAGCCCCGCGAGGGCTCTGAACACTGAAGCTTTCTTT. Translation: CASSPARALNTEAFF.

The count of this clone is one. The chain is built from TRBV2 and TRBJ1-1; no clear D gene. CDR3 length equals 11 residues. Trimming removed 3 bases at V and 10 bases at J, with 9 bases between. Looked up from germline, CDR1 is SNHLY and CDR2 is FYNNEI. Written as DNA, the CDR3 is TGTGCCAGCAGTGAGAGTATAGTAGCTTTCTTT. Protein sequence: CASSESIVAFF.